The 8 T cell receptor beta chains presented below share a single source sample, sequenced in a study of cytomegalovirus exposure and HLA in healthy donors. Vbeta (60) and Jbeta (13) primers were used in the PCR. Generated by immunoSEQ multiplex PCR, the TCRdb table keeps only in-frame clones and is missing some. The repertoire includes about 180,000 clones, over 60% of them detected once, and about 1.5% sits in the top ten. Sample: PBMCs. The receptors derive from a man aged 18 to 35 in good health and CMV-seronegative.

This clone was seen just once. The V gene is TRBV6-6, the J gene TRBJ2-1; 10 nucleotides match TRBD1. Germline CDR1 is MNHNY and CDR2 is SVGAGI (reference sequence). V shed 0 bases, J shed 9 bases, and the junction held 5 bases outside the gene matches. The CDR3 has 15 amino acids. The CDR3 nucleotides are TGTGCCAGCAGTTACTCGACAGGGGGCAGCGGTGAGCAGTTCTTC. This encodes CASSYSTGGSGEQFF.

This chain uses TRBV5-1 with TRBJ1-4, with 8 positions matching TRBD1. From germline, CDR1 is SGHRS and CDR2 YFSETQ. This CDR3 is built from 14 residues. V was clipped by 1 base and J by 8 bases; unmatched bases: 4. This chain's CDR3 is CASSLNRGDEKLFF. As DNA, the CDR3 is TGCGCCAGCAGCTTGAACAGGGGGGACGAAAAACTGTTTTTT.

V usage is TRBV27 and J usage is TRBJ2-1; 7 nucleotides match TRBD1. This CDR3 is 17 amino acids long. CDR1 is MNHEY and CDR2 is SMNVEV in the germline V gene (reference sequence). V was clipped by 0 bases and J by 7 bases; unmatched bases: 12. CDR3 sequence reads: CASSLSTRGLYGNEQFF. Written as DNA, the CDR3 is TGTGCCAGCAGTTTATCGACGAGGGGGCTCTATGGGAATGAGCAGTTCTTC.

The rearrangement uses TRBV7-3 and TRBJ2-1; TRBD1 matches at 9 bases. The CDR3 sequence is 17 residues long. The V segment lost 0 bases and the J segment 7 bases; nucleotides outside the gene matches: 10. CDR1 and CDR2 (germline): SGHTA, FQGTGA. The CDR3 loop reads CASSLTPGTGIGNEQFF. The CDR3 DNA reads TGTGCCAGCAGCTTAACCCCCGGGACAGGGATTGGTAATGAGCAGTTCTTC.

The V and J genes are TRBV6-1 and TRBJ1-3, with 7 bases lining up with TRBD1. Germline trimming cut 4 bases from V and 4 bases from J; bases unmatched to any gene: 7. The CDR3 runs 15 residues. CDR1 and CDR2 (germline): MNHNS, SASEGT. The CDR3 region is CASSGQGVLGNTIYF. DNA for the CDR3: TGTGCCAGCAGTGGACAGGGCGTACTCGGAAACACCATATATTTT.

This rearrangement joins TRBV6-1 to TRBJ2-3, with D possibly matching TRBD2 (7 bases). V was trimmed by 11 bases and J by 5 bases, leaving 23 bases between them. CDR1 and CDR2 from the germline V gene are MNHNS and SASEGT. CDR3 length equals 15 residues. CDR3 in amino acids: CAGKRVGGPGDTQYF. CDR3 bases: TGTGCCGGCAAGAGGGTGGGGGGGCCCGGAGATACGCAGTATTTT.

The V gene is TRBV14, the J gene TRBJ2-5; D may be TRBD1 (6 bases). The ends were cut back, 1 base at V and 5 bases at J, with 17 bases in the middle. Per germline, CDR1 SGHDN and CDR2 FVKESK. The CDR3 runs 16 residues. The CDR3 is CASSQAGTGKWETQYF. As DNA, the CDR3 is TGTGCCAGCAGCCAAGCGGGCACAGGGAAATGGGAGACCCAGTACTTC.

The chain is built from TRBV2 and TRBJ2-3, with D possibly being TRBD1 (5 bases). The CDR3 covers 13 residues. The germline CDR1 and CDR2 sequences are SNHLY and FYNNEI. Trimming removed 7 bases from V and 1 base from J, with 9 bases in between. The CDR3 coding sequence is TGTGCCAGCAACAACAGGCGCACAGATACGCAGTATTTT. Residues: CASNNRRTDTQYF.